A selection of T cell receptor beta chains follows, all from one sample in a study of T cell responses to AZD1222 COVID-19 vaccine. The table came from immunoSEQ multiplex PCR; TCRdb's copy has only in-frame clones and leaves some out. The sample lists roughly 110,000 clones; roughly 90% were seen once. This material consisted of peripheral blood, taken on day 0 of AZD1222 vaccination. All receptors derive from an adult in good health. Each CDR3 is given with its conserved first and last residue. D genes are given only for firm matches. Clone size is given for some rows only: seen once, a few or many times, or a class if the clone is expanded.

TRBJ1-1 | - | - | TRBV7-2 | TGTGCCAGCAGCTTAACTTACAGGGCGAACACTGAAGCTTTCTTT | CASSLTYRANTEAFF
TRBJ2-7 | - | - | TRBV6-5 | TGTGCCAGCAGAGGGCCCTGGGACGAGCAGTACTTC | CASRGPWDEQYF
TRBJ2-7 | - | - | TRBV5-6 | TGTGCCAGCAGCTTGGAGGTTTCCTACGAGCAGTACTTC | CASSLEVSYEQYF
TRBJ1-5 | - | TRBD1 | TRBV19 | TGTGCCAGTAGTACTGGGACAGGGGGCGCGACCCCTAATCAGCCCCAGCATTTT | CASSTGTGGATPNQPQHF
TRBJ1-5 | once | TRBD1 | TRBV30 | TGTGCCTGGAGCGCGGGACAGGGGGCGCGTGGCAATCAGCCCCAGCATTTT | CAWSAGQGARGNQPQHF
TRBJ2-7 | once | - | TRBV5-1 | TGCGCCAGCAGCTTGAGCCTCTCCTACGAGCAGTACTTC | CASSLSLSYEQYF
TRBJ1-2 | - | - | TRBV5-1 | TGCGCCAGCAGCTTTAGGACCGAGAGGGGTGGCTACACCTTC | CASSFRTERGGYTF
TRBJ2-7 | - | TRBD1 | TRBV9 | TGTGCCAGCAGCGTTTCCAGGGGGAGCTCCTACGAGCAGTACTTC | CASSVSRGSSYEQYF
TRBJ2-3 | - | TRBD2 | TRBV28 | TGTGCCAGTAGGACTAGCGGGGGGCCAAACACAGATACGCAGTATTTT | CASRTSGGPNTDTQYF
TRBJ1-2 | - | - | TRBV18 | TGTGCCAGCTCACCTGGGCAGGAAAACTATGGCTACACCTTC | CASSPGQENYGYTF
TRBJ1-2 | once | - | TRBV5-1 | TGCGCCAGCAGCTTGGGTCAGGGTGTAGGGTATGGCTACACCTTC | CASSLGQGVGYGYTF
TRBJ2-1 | - | - | TRBV3-1/TRBV3-2 | TGTGCCAGCAGCCAAGAGGGTGCGAAGGGTGGGTTCTTC | CASSQEGAKGGFF
TRBJ1-1 | - | - | TRBV6-5 | TGTGCCAGCAGAGCGGGACTCCCGAACACTGAAGCTTTCTTT | CASRAGLPNTEAFF
TRBJ2-3 | - | TRBD1 | TRBV7-2 | TGTGCCAGCAGCTTATTAGGACAGGGGGGAACAGATACGCAGTATTTT | CASSLLGQGGTDTQYF
TRBJ1-2 | - | - | TRBV7-9 | TGTGCCAGCAGCTATATAGGGGACTATGGCTACACCTTC | CASSYIGDYGYTF